The 24 T cell receptor beta chains given below trace back to one sample, sequenced in a study of blood T cell repertoires in COVID-19. Method: immunoSEQ multiplex PCR; TCRdb's copy keeps in-frame clones and lacks some. Among fewer than 250,000 clones listed, approximately 85% were seen once. Material for sequencing was PBMCs or T cells enriched from blood (not recorded which). The receptor set was obtained from a woman aged 50 to 60 who had recovered from COVID-19.

The genes are TRBV23-1 and TRBJ1-2; D uncertain. TRBV23-1 is identified as an open reading frame with a role that is uncertain. V was cut by 0 bases and J by 3 bases, with 8 bases left in between. CDR3 size: 14 residues. CDR3 sequence (DNA): TGCGCCAGCAGTCAATCGTGGACTCACTATGGCTACACCTTC. Translated: CASSQSWTHYGYTF.

This clone was picked up one time. The chain recombines TRBV28 with TRBJ2-7, with 7 nucleotides matching TRBD1. The germline V gene encodes CDR1 MDHEN and CDR2 SYDVKM. This CDR3 is 13 amino acids long. Trimming took 8 bases from V and 6 from J; bases not matched to a gene: 10. CDR3 sequence (DNA): TGTGCCAGCGAGGGGGCCCCAGGGCTCGAGCAGTACTTC. This encodes CASEGAPGLEQYF.

Here the CDR3 reads CASTPRGSNQPQHF. The CDR3 DNA reads as TGTGCCAGTACCCCCCGGGGTAGCAATCAGCCCCAGCATTTT. The chain couples TRBV19 to TRBJ1-5; unclear D gene. V was pared by 7 bases and J by 0 bases, with 10 bases between. The V gene's germline CDR1 is LNHDA and CDR2 SQIVND (reference sequence). The CDR3 extends over 14 amino acids.

The genes are TRBV30 and TRBJ2-7; a weak D match, TRBD1 (6 bases). This CDR3 is built from 13 residues. V dropped 4 bases and J dropped 0 bases, with 10 bases sitting between them. The V gene's germline CDR1 is GTSNPN and CDR2 SVGIG (reference sequence). Here the CDR3 DNA reads TGTGCCTGGACCACAGGGAACTCCTACGAGCAGTACTTC. Amino acids: CAWTTGNSYEQYF.

The chain has TRBV5-4 and TRBJ2-6, with D possibly TRBD1 on 6 matching bases. Germline CDR1 and CDR2: SGHNT and YYREEE (reference sequence). Trimming removed 2 bases at V and 3 bases at J, with 9 bases between. CDR3 length: 15 amino acids. The CDR3 spells CASSLQGSGANVLTF. The DNA of the CDR3 is TGTGCCAGCAGCTTACAGGGAAGTGGGGCCAACGTCCTGACTTTC.

Only a few counts were recorded for this clone. This chain joins TRBV18 and TRBJ1-2; the D gene is possibly TRBD1 (5 bases). Germline V gene lookup returns CDR1 KGHSH and CDR2 LQKENI. Trimming took 1 base from V and 4 from J, leaving 10 bases between them. CDR3 length: 14 residues. CDR3 bases: TGTGCCAGCTCACCACTGGGGGAGGCCTATGGCTACACCTTC. Translating gives CASSPLGEAYGYTF.

The chain links TRBV7-2 to TRBJ1-4; 7 nucleotides align to TRBD1. Germline V gene sequence: CDR1 SGHTA, CDR2 FQGNSA. V shed 4 bases and J 4 bases; nucleotides not matched to a gene: 9. This CDR3 contains 16 residues. The CDR3 DNA reads as TGTGCCAGCAGCTATAGACAGGGCGCCCTTAATGAAAAACTGTTTTTT. Translated: CASSYRQGALNEKLFF.

The rearrangement links TRBV7-3 to TRBJ2-1; 7 nucleotides align to TRBD2. The CDR3 runs to 16 residues. Looked up from germline, CDR1 is SGHTA and CDR2 is FQGTGA. V dropped 5 bases and J dropped 9; count of bases not matched to a gene: 16. The CDR3 coding sequence is TGTGCCAGCAGCCTGACTAGCTTCGGGGTTTGGGGTGAGCAGTTCTTC. The encoded protein is CASSLTSFGVWGEQFF. The full variable domain, rest sourced from reference TRBV7-3 and TRBJ2-1, is GAGVSQTPSNKVTEKGKYVELRCDPISGHTALYWYRQSLGQGPEFLIYFQGTGAADDSGLPNDRFFAVRPEGSVSTLKIQRTERGDSAVYLCASSLTSFGVWGEQFFGPGTRLTVL.

This clone has ten or more counts. The chain combines TRBV7-3 with TRBJ2-2, with D possibly TRBD2 on 7 matching bases. This CDR3 has 19 residues. V lost 2 bases and J 5 bases, leaving 24 bases between the germline ends. CDR1 and CDR2 (germline): SGHTA, FQGTGA. CDR3 coding DNA: TGTGCCAGCAGCTTATCCCTCGGGGGGCCTCCCTTACCTACCGGGGAGCTGTTTTTT. It codes for CASSLSLGGPPLPTGELFF.

V gene TRBV23-1 combines with J gene TRBJ2-2, with 10 bases fitting TRBD1. TRBV23-1 is an ORF; its function is uncertain. The CDR3 extends over 16 amino acids. The ends lost 2 bases at V and 4 bases at J; junction bases unmatched: 4. CDR3 DNA: TGCGCCAGCAGTCAACCGGGACAGGGGTTCACCGGGGAGCTGTTTTTT. Translated: CASSQPGQGFTGELFF.

This clone was observed a handful of times. The genes are TRBV28 and TRBJ1-5, with 12 positions matching TRBD1. Germline CDR1 reads MDHEN; CDR2 reads SYDVKM. The CDR3 spans 16 residues. The V gene end was trimmed by 1 base and the J gene end by 7 bases; junction bases not matched to a gene: 5. The DNA of the CDR3 is TGTGCCAGCAGTTTATTGGGGACAGGGGGCCGACAGCCCCAGCATTTT. This gives the protein CASSLLGTGGRQPQHF.

The chain carries TRBV10-1 and TRBJ1-5; no reliable D call. Trimming pared 8 bases from V and 0 bases from J, leaving 20 bases between. The V gene's germline CDR1 is WNHNN and CDR2 SYGVQD (reference sequence). This CDR3 region has 17 residues. The CDR3 region is CASPVDQAPNSNQPQHF. The CDR3 DNA follows: TGCGCCAGCCCAGTCGACCAGGCCCCGAATAGCAATCAGCCCCAGCATTTT.

The chain joins TRBV27 to TRBJ2-2; TRBD1 matches at 8 bases. Germline assignment: CDR1 MNHEY and CDR2 SMNVEV (reference sequence). The CDR3 has 16 residues. V shed 6 bases, J shed 3 bases, and the junction held 9 bases outside the gene matches. The CDR3 loop is CASSNALDRDTGELFF. CDR3 DNA sequence: TGTGCCAGCAGCAACGCATTGGACAGGGACACCGGGGAGCTGTTTTTT.

This clone occurred once. The rearrangement uses TRBV9 and TRBJ2-3; TRBD2 aligns across 14 bases. This CDR3 comprises 18 residues. With 0 bases clipped from V and 4 bases from J, the junction kept 7 bases outside the gene matches. CDR1 SGDLS and CDR2 YYNGEE come from the germline V gene. As DNA, the CDR3 is TGTGCCAGCAGCGTAGTTGGGACTAGCGGGAGTAGCGCAGATACGCAGTATTTT. Its protein product is CASSVVGTSGSSADTQYF.

V gene TRBV18 combines with J gene TRBJ1-6; D is unresolved. This CDR3 comprises 17 residues. The ends were cut back, 3 bases at V and 0 bases at J, with 12 bases in the middle. Germline V gene data show CDR1 as KGHSH and CDR2 as LQKENI. CDR3 in amino acids: CASSPTGSSSYNSPLHF. In DNA, the CDR3 is TGTGCCAGCTCACCCACGGGATCGAGCTCCTATAATTCACCCCTCCACTTT.

This clone was seen just once. The chain carries TRBV30 and TRBJ1-5; the D is unclear. Germline CDR1 reads GTSNPN; CDR2 reads SVGIG (reference sequence). V gave up 0 bases and J gave up 6 bases, with 9 bases separating them. CDR3 length equals 13 residues. Written as DNA, the CDR3 is TGTGCCTGGAGTGTACGGGATGGTCAGCCCCAGCATTTT. Protein: CAWSVRDGQPQHF.

The DNA of the CDR3 is TGTGCCAGCAGCTATGTGGGACAGGTGAACACTGAAGCTTTCTTT. Its translation: CASSYVGQVNTEAFF. This chain joins TRBV7-8 and TRBJ1-1, with TRBD1 identical over 8 bases. This CDR3 comprises 15 residues. Trimming removed 4 bases from V and 0 bases from J; junction bases left unmatched: 4. CDR1 SGHVS and CDR2 FQNEAQ come from the germline V gene. The entire variable domain, with the rest obtained from reference TRBV7-8 and TRBJ1-1, is as follows: GAGVSQSPRYKVAKRGQDVALRCDPISGHVSLFWYQQALGQGPEFLTYFQNEAQLDKSGLPSDRFFAERPEGSVSTLKIQRTQQEDSAVYLCASSYVGQVNTEAFFGQGTRLTVV.

The CDR3 bases are TGTGCCAGCAGCCTACAGGAAACCGTTGGAAACACCATATATTTT. Protein sequence: CASSLQETVGNTIYF. The chain recombines TRBV7-6 with TRBJ1-3; tentative D call: TRBD1 (5 bases). Trimming took 5 bases from V and 3 from J, leaving 14 bases between them. Per germline, CDR1 SGHVS and CDR2 FNYEAQ. The CDR3 sequence is 15 residues long.

The genes are TRBV21-1 and TRBJ1-2; TRBD1, the table's D call, lacks a check against the DNA. TRBV21-1 is given as a pseudogene. The CDR3 extends over 13 amino acids. The DNA for the CDR3 is TGTGCCAGCAGCAAAGGGGCAGGGAAGGGCTACACCTTC. It specifies CASSKGAGKGYTF.

A word on this clone: The sample carries other DNA sequences with the same CDR3. The chain is built from TRBV6-5 and TRBJ1-2; 7 bases fit TRBD1. The V gene end was trimmed by 0 bases and the J gene end by 8 bases; junction bases not matched to a gene: 3. This CDR3 region has 13 residues. Germline V gene data show CDR1 as MNHEY and CDR2 as SVGAGI. The CDR3 reads CASSYSGGGGYTF. The CDR3 DNA sequence: TGTGCCAGCAGTTACTCAGGGGGCGGGGGCTACACCTTC.

The J gene is TRBJ1-5, the V gene TRBV27; D is possibly TRBD1 (5 bases). The CDR3 has 14 amino acids. Germline CDR1 MNHEY, CDR2 SMNVEV (reference sequence). The V gene lost 8 bases and the J gene lost 3 bases, with 14 bases spanning the gap. The CDR3 sequence is CASRGWEPNQPQHF. CDR3 DNA sequence: TGTGCCAGCCGGGGGTGGGAACCCAATCAGCCCCAGCATTTT.

This sequence joins TRBV10-1 and TRBJ2-7, with D possibly being TRBD1 (6 bases). This CDR3 is built from 13 residues. With 4 bases removed from V and 7 bases from J, the gap between germline ends came to 14 bases. The germline CDR1 and CDR2 sequences are WNHNN and SYGVQD (reference sequence). CDR3 sequence (DNA): TGCGCCAGCAGTGGGGACACCGGCTTGGAGCAGTACTTC. Its protein is CASSGDTGLEQYF.

The chain is built from TRBV12-5 and TRBJ2-7; a weak D match, TRBD2 (6 bases). V was cut by 6 bases and J by 4 bases, with 43 bases left in between. This CDR3 is 23 amino acids long. Germline-derived CDR1 and CDR2 are LGHNT and FRNRAP. The CDR3 reads CASGTPALLYGAHHPGEVYEQYF. The CDR3 DNA reads TGTGCTAGTGGGACCCCAGCCCTCCTGTACGGCGCCCACCACCCTGGGGAGGTTTACGAGCAGTACTTC.

The rearrangement links TRBV6-2 or TRBV6-3 to TRBJ1-1; D is uncertain. From germline, CDR1 is MNHEY and CDR2 SVGEGT. The CDR3 is 13 residues long. Trimming cost V 3 bases and J 4 bases, with 9 bases left between them. This CDR3 reads CASSYYIGTEAFF. CDR3 coding DNA: TGTGCCAGCAGTTATTATATCGGCACTGAAGCTTTCTTT.